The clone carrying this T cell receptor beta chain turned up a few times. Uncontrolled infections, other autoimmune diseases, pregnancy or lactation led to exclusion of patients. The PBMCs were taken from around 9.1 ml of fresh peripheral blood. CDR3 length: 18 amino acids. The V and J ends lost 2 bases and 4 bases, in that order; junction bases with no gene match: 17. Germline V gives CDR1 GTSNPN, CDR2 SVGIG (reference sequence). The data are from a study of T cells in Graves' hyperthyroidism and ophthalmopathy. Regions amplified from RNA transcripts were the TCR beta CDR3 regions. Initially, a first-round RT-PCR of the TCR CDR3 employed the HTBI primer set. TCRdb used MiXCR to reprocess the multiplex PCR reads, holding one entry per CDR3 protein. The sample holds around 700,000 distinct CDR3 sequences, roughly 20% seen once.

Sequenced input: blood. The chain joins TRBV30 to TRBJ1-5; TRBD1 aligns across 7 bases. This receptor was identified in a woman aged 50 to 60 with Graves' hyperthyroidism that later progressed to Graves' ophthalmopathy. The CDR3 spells CAWSHQWPRTGDNQPQHF. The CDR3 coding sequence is TGTGCCTGGAGTCACCAATGGCCCCGGACAGGAGATAATCAGCCCCAGCATTTT.